This T cell receptor beta chain comes out of a study of circulating and synovial CD4+ cells in juvenile arthritis. The data were produced by immunoSEQ multiplex PCR, yet TCRdb's version contains in-frame clones alone and is incomplete. Of 30,000 to 40,000 clones in the sample, more than 90% are singletons; the top ten hold less than 0.2%. General study results and limits: Deeper sequencing increased measured overlap with synovial clonotypes. Diversity here was lower than in bulk blood CD4 cells. Compared with bulk blood, circulating pathogenic-like lymphocytes shared substantially more CDR3 sequences with synovial T cells.

Of note for this clone: The antigen remains unidentified.

CDR3 size: 15 residues. V lost 0 bases, J lost 0 bases, and 9 bases lay in between. CDR1 and CDR2 (germline): SGHAT, FQDESV (reference sequence). Sequencing was done on a sample of CD4+ T cells from blood. The sequence came from a human donor with juvenile idiopathic arthritis. V usage is TRBV11-1 and J usage is TRBJ2-7; D unclear. The CDR3 protein is CASSLAPGGSYEQYF. CDR3 nucleotide sequence: TGTGCCAGCAGCTTAGCACCAGGTGGCTCCTACGAGCAGTACTTC.